This T cell receptor beta chain was found in a study of CD8+CD57+ T cells in acquired aplastic anemia (dated 2018 in TCRdb). Regarding the research as a whole: A mean of around 3.3 ug of DNA, ranging from roughly 0.17 to 30 ug, was extracted from sorted CD4+ and CD8+ cells. CD8+CD57+ expansion was defined as frequency above the mean frequency observed in healthy subjects. General study outcomes and caveats: CD8+ Simpson's diversity did not differ significantly between patients and healthy controls (P=0.060). Roughly 29 CD8+ CDR3 sequences were found in both patients and controls but appeared to be highly expressed in patients and within the immunodominant clones of the patients.

The patients picked for sequencing were ones in whom flow cytometry had shown an expansion of CD8+CD57+ cells. All patients had severe acquired aplastic anemia diagnosed by International Study of Aplastic Anemia and Agranulocytosis and Camitta criteria. At the time blood was sampled, none of the patients had received any therapy. The study deep-sequenced TCR repertoires of sorted CD4+ and CD8+ blood T cells from severe aplastic anemia patients and healthy subjects. Patients were enrolled in the USA under clinicaltrials.gov protocols 00001620, 01623167, 00001397, 00071045, 00081523 and 00961064. Ficoll-Paque density gradient centrifugation was used to isolate peripheral blood mononuclear cells. Before DNA extraction, CD4+ and CD8+ T cells were sorted with FACS or magnetic beads. Points on this clonotype: Its target antigen remains unknown. No base quality information exists; no much larger clone differs at one position.

Spanning cysteine to phenylalanine, the CDR3 consists of 11 amino acids. Only the CDR3 part of the read is kept: 33 bases, read in frame from the first base. The junction shows trimming of 6 bases on V and 7 bases on J, plus 9 bases between the germline ends. According to the germline V gene (reference sequence), CDR1 reads LNHDA and CDR2 reads SQIVND. TCR beta VDJ combination and CDR3 sequence profiling used genomic DNA as the template. An Illumina HiSeq 2000 was the platform used for TCR repertoire sequencing. The study's own analysis went as follows. Repertoires were assessed using TRBV/TRBJ rearrangement plots, CDR3 size and DJ length profiles, and Simpson's diversity index. Whichever DNA sequence was most abundant in the deep sequencing data was defined as the immunodominant clone. CDR3 amino acid sequences were screened for sharing across subjects and were compared with published repertoires and the VDJdb database. Clones were called with MiXCR by TCRdb after fastp trimmed the public reads at Q25, and only in-frame beta chains were retained. A single entry per CDR3 protein holds the most common genes and DNA from its merged rows. The V and J calls reflect TCRdb's pipeline rather than the authors' work. The table for this sample lists about 270,000 distinct CDR3 sequences; roughly 82% of them were counted only once. Together, the top ten hold about two fifths of the sample.

The chain is made from TRBV19 and TRBJ1-1; the D gene lacks a confident call. This receptor was identified in a human donor with aplastic anemia. Sequencing input: sorted CD4+, CD8+, or CD8+CD57+ T cells (not recorded which) from PBMCs. The CDR3 sequence is CASRDVDEAFF. At the DNA level, the sequence is TGTGCCAGTAGAGACGTTGATGAAGCTTTCTTT.